A selection of T cell receptor beta chains follows, all from one sample in a study of CD8+ T cells in alopecia areata. Measured with immunoSEQ multiplex PCR; TCRdb has only the in-frame clones, and not every one. Of 180,000 or so clones listed, almost 65% were seen once; the top ten hold about 1.5%. Material: CD4+ T cells sorted from blood, obtained at week 0. All receptors derive from a human donor with alopecia areata. Both conserved end residues are part of each CDR3. Each record gives: clone size, V gene, J gene, D gene, CDR3 protein, CDR3 DNA. A D gene is named only where the DNA matches it firmly. Size values are once, few and many counts, or a class for expanded clones, and some rows have none.

clone_size: .
v_call: TRBV7-9
j_call: TRBJ2-7
d_call: .
cdr3_aa: CASSFGGTYEQYF
cdr3_nt: TGTGCCAGCAGCTTCGGCGGAACCTACGAGCAGTACTTC

clone_size: once
v_call: TRBV29-1
j_call: TRBJ2-3
d_call: .
cdr3_aa: CSVRGNTQYF
cdr3_nt: TGCAGCGTCAGGGGAAATACGCAGTATTTT

clone_size: few
v_call: TRBV11-2
j_call: TRBJ2-5
d_call: .
cdr3_aa: CASSWGRTTNEETQYF
cdr3_nt: TGTGCCAGCAGCTGGGGACGAACCACTAATGAGGAGACCCAGTACTTC

clone_size: .
v_call: TRBV27
j_call: TRBJ2-5
d_call: .
cdr3_aa: CASSPTIRTARETQYF
cdr3_nt: TGTGCCAGCAGTCCGACAATCCGGACAGCTCGGGAGACCCAGTACTTC

clone_size: .
v_call: TRBV9
j_call: TRBJ2-3
d_call: TRBD2
cdr3_aa: CASSVESSGRPGDTQYF
cdr3_nt: TGTGCCAGCAGCGTAGAGAGTAGCGGGCGCCCCGGAGATACGCAGTATTTT

clone_size: once
v_call: TRBV6-5
j_call: TRBJ1-1
d_call: .
cdr3_aa: CASSYSILDTGAFF
cdr3_nt: TGTGCCAGCAGTTACTCAATTTTGGACACTGGAGCTTTCTTT

clone_size: .
v_call: TRBV29-1
j_call: TRBJ1-1
d_call: .
cdr3_aa: CSVTKVVDTEAFF
cdr3_nt: TGCAGCGTGACCAAGGTGGTGGACACTGAAGCTTTCTTT

clone_size: .
v_call: TRBV27
j_call: TRBJ2-7
d_call: TRBD1
cdr3_aa: CASSPSRQGRYEQYF
cdr3_nt: TGTGCCAGCAGTCCCTCCCGACAGGGACGGTACGAGCAGTACTTC

clone_size: .
v_call: TRBV7-2
j_call: TRBJ2-5
d_call: .
cdr3_aa: CASSSGPQETQYF
cdr3_nt: TGTGCCAGCAGCTCCGGACCGCAAGAGACCCAGTACTTC

clone_size: .
v_call: TRBV15
j_call: TRBJ2-5
d_call: TRBD2
cdr3_aa: CATSKTSGGPLGAQYF
cdr3_nt: TGTGCCACCAGCAAGACTAGCGGGGGCCCACTTGGGGCCCAGTACTTC